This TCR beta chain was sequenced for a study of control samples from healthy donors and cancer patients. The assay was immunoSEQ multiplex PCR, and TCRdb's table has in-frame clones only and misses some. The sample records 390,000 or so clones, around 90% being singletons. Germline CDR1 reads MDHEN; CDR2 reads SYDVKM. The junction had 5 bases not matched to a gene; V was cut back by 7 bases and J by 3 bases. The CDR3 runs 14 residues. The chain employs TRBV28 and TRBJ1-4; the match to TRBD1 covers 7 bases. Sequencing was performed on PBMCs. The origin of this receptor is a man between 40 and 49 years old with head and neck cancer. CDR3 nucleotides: TGTGCCAGCACACTTGGGACAGCTAATGAAAAACTGTTTTTT. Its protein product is CASTLGTANEKLFF.